The rows below give T cell receptor beta chains drawn from one sample of a study of blood T cell repertoires in COVID-19. Clones were read by immunoSEQ multiplex PCR, and TCRdb kept only the in-frame ones, dropping some. The sample has roughly 280,000 clones; roughly 86% are singletons. Sequences were obtained from peripheral blood. The receptors shown here come from a woman aged 55 to 70 with COVID-19, enrolled during active disease. Each CDR3 is given with its conserved first and last residue. The D gene is left open where the match is weak. Not all rows give a size; the values are once, few, many and, for expanded clones, a class.

len	abundance	j_gene	v_gene	d_gene	CDR3nt	CDR3aa
17	.	TRBJ2-5	TRBV5-1	.	TGCGCCAGCAGCTTGCTGGAAGGGGCAGTTGGCCAAGAGACCCAGTACTTC	CASSLLEGAVGQETQYF
12	.	TRBJ2-3	TRBV5-1	.	TGCGCCAGCAGCCTCGAGCGGGATACGCAGTATTTT	CASSLERDTQYF
16	.	TRBJ1-1	TRBV7-9	TRBD1	TGTGCCAGCACCTTAACGACCGGGACAGGGAACACTGAAGCTTTCTTT	CASTLTTGTGNTEAFF
15	.	TRBJ2-5	TRBV5-1	TRBD1	TGCGCCAGCAGCTTGGGCCAGGGGGTAGAGGCGACCCAGTACTTC	CASSLGQGVEATQYF
17	.	TRBJ2-3	TRBV5-1	TRBD2	TGCGCCAGCAGCTTCCGGGGGACTAGCGGGGTCACAGATACGCAGTATTTT	CASSFRGTSGVTDTQYF
13	.	TRBJ1-4	TRBV7-8	.	TGTGCCAGCAGCATACAGGATTTCGGAAAACTGTTTTTT	CASSIQDFGKLFF
13	.	TRBJ2-3	TRBV11-3	TRBD1	TGTGCCAGCAGCAGACAGGGGGCTGATACGCAGTATTTT	CASSRQGADTQYF
15	.	TRBJ1-5	TRBV19	.	TGTGCCAGTAACCTCCGGGGGGGCAGCAATCAGCCCCAGCATTTT	CASNLRGGSNQPQHF
12	few	TRBJ2-2	TRBV6-5	.	TGTGCCAGCAGACTCCACACCGGGGAGCTGTTTTTT	CASRLHTGELFF
18	.	TRBJ1-6	TRBV16	TRBD1	TGTGCCAGCAGCCCCGACCGGGCGGGACCAGGGGGAAATTCACCCCTCCACTTT	CASSPDRAGPGGNSPLHF
14	.	TRBJ1-2	TRBV28	.	TGTGCCAGCACAGGAACCAGTCCCATTTCCTCCTACACCTTC	CASTGTSPISSYTF
17	.	TRBJ2-2	TRBV7-3	.	TGTGCCAGCAGCCCCTTTAAGGGAGGCCTGAACACCGGGGAGCTGTTTTTT	CASSPFKGGLNTGELFF
13	.	TRBJ2-7	TRBV25-1	.	TGTGCCAGCAACCCCGGGACAACCTACGAGCAGTACTTC	CASNPGTTYEQYF
16	many	TRBJ2-7	TRBV11-3	TRBD1	TGTGCCAGCAGCTTAGATGGGCGACAGGGAAATGACGAGCAGTACTTC	CASSLDGRQGNDEQYF
15	.	TRBJ2-3	TRBV9	TRBD2	TGTGCCAGCAACGGACTAGCGGACCCCACAGATACGCAGTATTTT	CASNGLADPTDTQYF
12	.	TRBJ1-1	TRBV6-5	TRBD1	TGTGCCACCCGCCCGGCACAGGGGCGTTCTTTCTTT	CATRPAQGRSFF
15	.	TRBJ2-7	TRBV5-1	.	TGCGCCAGCAGCTTTTTCCCGGGACAAGCGAGGGAGCAGTACTTC	CASSFFPGQAREQYF
16	.	TRBJ1-4	TRBV28	.	TGTGCCAGCAGTTTGTTCCGGGGAGGGGGGAATGAAAAACTGTTTTTT	CASSLFRGGGNEKLFF
17	.	TRBJ2-1	TRBV11-2	TRBD2	TGTGCCAGCAGCTTAGGAAAATTAGCGGGAGTTCGGAATGAGCAGTTCTTC	CASSLGKLAGVRNEQFF
13	.	TRBJ2-5	TRBV25-1	TRBD2	TGTGCCAGCAGGGGGACTAGCGGGAGGGCCCGGTACTTC	CASRGTSGRARYF
16	.	TRBJ2-2	TRBV5-3	TRBD2	TGTGCCAGAAGCTTGTCCCCAACTAGCGTTCCCGGGGAGCTGTTTTTT	CARSLSPTSVPGELFF
16	.	TRBJ2-3	TRBV5-4	TRBD2	TGTGCCAGCAGCGCGGGACTAGCGAGCCCCACAGATACGCAGTATTTT	CASSAGLASPTDTQYF
14	.	TRBJ1-2	TRBV4-2	.	TGTGCCAGCAGCCAAGTCGAGGGAAACTATGGCTACACCTTC	CASSQVEGNYGYTF
19	.	TRBJ2-3	TRBV5-1	TRBD2	TGCGCCAGCAGCTACACCGGGACTAGCGGGAGTGGTGGCACAGATACGCAGTATTTT	CASSYTGTSGSGGTDTQYF
15	.	TRBJ2-3	TRBV18	.	TGTGCCAGCTCACCCCTAGCGAGGGGAACAGATACGCAGTATTTT	CASSPLARGTDTQYF
14	few	TRBJ1-1	TRBV25-1	.	TGTGCCAGCAGTGGGGGGGTCCAGAACACTGAAGCTTTCTTT	CASSGGVQNTEAFF